A selection of T cell receptor beta chains follows, all from one sample in a study of blood T cells in healthy people across ages. TCRdb itself ran the 5' RACE reads through MiXCR, one entry per CDR3 protein. The table records about 1.6 million distinct CDR3 sequences, about 31% of them present only once. Sequencing used blood. These receptors were obtained from a woman younger than 45 in good health. Both conserved end residues are part of each CDR3. D genes are given only for firm matches. Part of the rows lack a size; the others show once, few, many or a class for expanded clones.

clone_size	v_call	j_call	d_call	cdr3_aa	cdr3_nt
-	TRBV20-1	TRBJ2-1	TRBD2	CSARDELAANEQFF	TGCAGTGCTAGAGATGAACTAGCGGCTAATGAGCAGTTCTTC
-	TRBV28	TRBJ2-7	TRBD2	CASSRITSGRPNEQYF	TGTGCCAGCAGTCGAATAACTAGCGGGAGGCCAAACGAGCAGTACTTC
-	TRBV10-3	TRBJ1-2	-	CAISESKGREGGYTF	TGTGCCATCAGTGAGTCGAAGGGCAGGGAAGGCGGCTACACCTTC
-	TRBV27	TRBJ1-1	-	CASSLKEGYEAFF	TGTGCCAGCAGTTTAAAGGAGGGGTACGAAGCTTTCTTT
few	TRBV6-5	TRBJ2-5	-	CASTLRDPSRETQYF	TGTGCCTCCACTTTACGGGACCCATCCCGCGAGACCCAGTACTTC
-	TRBV6-1	TRBJ1-4	TRBD1	CASSRPTGNVGTSEKLFF	TGTGCCAGCAGTCGCCCGACAGGGAACGTAGGAACTAGTGAAAAACTGTTTTTT
few	TRBV14	TRBJ2-7	TRBD2	CASSPIPGLAGGEQYF	TGTGCCAGCAGCCCGATCCCGGGACTAGCGGGAGGCGAGCAGTACTTC
-	TRBV20-1	TRBJ2-3	TRBD2	CSAHDGRAGNTQYF	TGCAGTGCACACGATGGGAGGGCTGGAAATACGCAGTATTTT
-	TRBV12-3/TRBV12-4	TRBJ1-4	-	CASSPRATNEKRFF	TGTGCCAGCAGCCCACGAGCAACTAATGAAAAACGGTTTTTT
-	TRBV19	TRBJ1-1	-	CASIQTGRSTEAFF	TGTGCCAGTATCCAGACTGGGCGAAGCACTGAAGCTTTCTTT
-	TRBV4-2	TRBJ2-3	TRBD2	CASSQESVVAGGLSTDTQYF	TGTGCCAGCAGCCAAGAAAGCGTGGTAGCGGGGGGGCTAAGCACAGATACGCAGTATTTT
few	TRBV6-1	TRBJ2-1	TRBD2	CASRNRAGGHGEQFF	TGTGCCAGCAGGAACAGAGCGGGGGGGCATGGTGAGCAGTTCTTC
-	TRBV7-8	TRBJ1-2	-	CASSPRRFGYGYTF	TGTGCCAGCAGCCCCCGACGATTTGGCTATGGCTACACCTTC
many	TRBV7-3	TRBJ2-3	-	CASSPFSGADTQYF	TGTGCCAGCAGCCCCTTCTCGGGGGCAGATACGCAGTATTTT
many	TRBV4-2	TRBJ2-7	-	CASSRQQGSSYEQYF	TGTGCCAGCAGCCGCCAACAGGGTAGCTCCTACGAGCAGTACTTC
-	TRBV7-8	TRBJ2-7	TRBD1	CASRLQGFSVLYEQYF	TGTGCCAGCAGATTACAGGGGTTTTCGGTATTGTACGAGCAGTACTTC
-	TRBV10-3	TRBJ2-7	-	CAISVGRGYEQYF	TGTGCCATCAGTGTCGGCAGGGGATACGAGCAGTACTTC
many	TRBV7-2	TRBJ1-2	-	CASSPTVGANGYTF	TGTGCCAGCAGTCCCACGGTGGGGGCCAATGGCTACACCTTC
few	TRBV20-1	TRBJ2-1	TRBD2	CSATIGLAGAGIRSYNEQFF	TGCAGTGCTACCATAGGACTAGCGGGGGCGGGAATCCGCTCCTACAATGAGCAGTTCTTC
-	TRBV5-1	TRBJ2-1	TRBD1	CASSLAGTGGGDEQFF	TGCGCCAGCAGCTTGGCCGGGACAGGGGGCGGCGATGAGCAGTTCTTC
many	TRBV7-2	TRBJ2-5	TRBD2	CASSPRRGGQETQYF	TGTGCCAGCAGCCCCCGGCGGGGGGGCCAAGAGACCCAGTACTTC
-	TRBV20-1	TRBJ2-7	TRBD2	CSARVSGRPYEQYF	TGCAGTGCTAGAGTGAGCGGGAGGCCCTACGAGCAGTACTTC
-	TRBV20-1	TRBJ1-1	TRBD1	CSAPTITGTENTEAFF	TGCAGTGCCCCGACCATCACCGGGACAGAGAACACTGAAGCTTTCTTT
few	TRBV7-9	TRBJ2-4	-	CASSLGYSDIQYF	TGTGCCAGCAGCTTAGGGTATTCGGACATTCAGTACTTC
few	TRBV20-1	TRBJ1-2	TRBD1	CSARDTGGLSNYGYTF	TGCAGTGCTAGAGATACAGGGGGCCTTTCTAACTATGGCTACACCTTC
once	TRBV7-9	TRBJ1-2	-	CASSLAQRTSDYGYTF	TGTGCCAGCAGCTTAGCGCAACGGACAAGCGACTATGGCTACACCTTC
many	TRBV20-1	TRBJ2-1	TRBD1	CSARDPGTGVRNEQFF	TGCAGTGCTAGAGATCCCGGGACAGGGGTTCGGAATGAGCAGTTCTTC
-	TRBV4-1	TRBJ1-2	-	CASSQDRGAGGHTF	TGCGCCAGCAGCCAAGACAGGGGTGCGGGTGGCCACACCTTC
-	TRBV9	TRBJ2-3	TRBD2	CASSALAGDRTNTQYF	TGTGCCAGCAGCGCCCTAGCGGGGGACCGCACAAATACGCAGTATTTT
-	TRBV6-5	TRBJ1-1	-	CASSAGFSGTEAFF	TGTGCCAGCAGTGCAGGGTTTTCGGGGACTGAAGCTTTCTTT